The sequence of this T cell receptor beta chain was determined in a study of metastatic and nonmetastatic thyroid tumors. Study-level information: Comparison of repertoires was carried out across blood and tumor or nodule tissue from malignant and benign thyroid patients. General study points: Compared with benign nodules, malignant thyroid tumors were reported to have significantly higher TCR beta diversity in both blood and tumor.

Each patient went into thyroid surgery without having received any treatment. This clone showed up many times. Its antigen remains unidentified. In the original workflow: Clinicopathological groups of papillary thyroid cancer showed CDR3 differences that were used to build a distant-metastasis classifier. With MiXCR, TCRdb reprocessed the PCR reads. The authors' filters were not applied to this entry. Of 65,000 to 70,000 clones listed, over 12% are singletons. Material for sequencing was blood. This TCR came from a male donor with papillary thyroid cancer or a benign thyroid nodule (not recorded which). Some clones in this sample may be carry-over from other donors' samples.

The CDR3 DNA is TGTGCCAGCAGCCTAGGACAGGTTAACTATGGCTACACCTTC. It translates to CASSLGQVNYGYTF. This sequence joins TRBV3-1 and TRBJ1-2; TRBD1 matches 7 bases. The V gene's germline CDR1 is LGHDT and CDR2 YNNKEL (reference sequence). There are 14 residues in the CDR3. After removal of 4 bases from V and 1 base from J, the junction contained 3 bases not matched to a gene.